The source of this T cell receptor beta chain is a study of blood T cell repertoires in COVID-19. In the study overall: Acute-phase and convalescent COVID-19 samples originated in the United States, Italy and Spain.

The CDR3 loop spans 16 amino acids. V lost 6 bases to trimming and J lost 0 bases, with 18 bases between them. Germline CDR1 and CDR2: LNHDA and SQIVND (reference sequence). The table came from immunoSEQ multiplex PCR; TCRdb's copy has only in-frame clones and leaves some out. This table has about 21,000 clones, 84% appearing once. The specimen sequenced was peripheral blood. The gene calls are TRBV19 and TRBJ2-7; D is ambiguous. The TCR was taken from a man aged 35 to 55 with acute or convalescent COVID-19. CDR3 region: CASSSITAFGSYEQYF. Written as DNA, the CDR3 is TGTGCCAGTAGCTCAATCACAGCATTCGGCTCCTACGAGCAGTACTTC.